Presented here are 20 T cell receptor beta chains from one specimen sequenced in a study of T cell responses to AZD1222 COVID-19 vaccine. Some clones are missing from TCRdb's copy, which holds only in-frame ones; the method was immunoSEQ multiplex PCR. This sample carries approximately 90,000 clones, roughly 90% of them seen once, and the ten largest clones take around 3%. The sample in question was peripheral blood, obtained on day 0 of AZD1222 vaccination. These receptors were taken from an adult in good health.

This clone came up once. The chain uses TRBV28 and TRBJ2-7; D gene unclear. V lost 2 bases and J lost 5, with 10 bases in between. The CDR3 has 13 residues. Germline loops: CDR1 MDHEN, CDR2 SYDVKM. This CDR3 reads CASSLDSPNEQYF. The CDR3 nucleotides read TGTGCCAGCAGTTTAGATTCCCCTAACGAGCAGTACTTC. The variable domain in full, completed from reference TRBV28 and TRBJ2-7, reads DVKVTQSSRYLVKRTGEKVFLECVQDMDHENMFWYRQDPGLGLRLIYFSYDVKMKEKGDIPEGYSVSREKKERFSLILESASTNQTSMYLCASSLDSPNEQYFGPGTRLTVT.

In nucleotides, the CDR3 is TGCGCCAGCAGCCAAGGGGGCGGGGGGCTAACTAATGAAAAACTGTTTTTT. Translated: CASSQGGGGLTNEKLFF. The chain links TRBV4-1 to TRBJ1-4, with D possibly being TRBD1 (6 bases). The CDR3 has 17 amino acids. Trimming shortened V by 1 base and J by 1 base, and 13 bases separated the two germline ends. Germline loops: CDR1 MGHRA, CDR2 YSYEKL.

The J gene is TRBJ2-3, the V gene TRBV5-1, with D possibly matching TRBD2 (5 bases). Trimming cost V 0 bases and J 2 bases, with 16 bases left between them. This CDR3 contains 17 residues. The germline gives CDR1 SGHRS, CDR2 YFSETQ. The CDR3 bases are TGCGCCAGCAGCTTGGATGTGCTAGCTCTGAACACAGATACGCAGTATTTT. The encoded protein is CASSLDVLALNTDTQYF.

J is TRBJ2-3 and V is TRBV7-2; 11 nucleotides match TRBD2. The CDR3 spans 15 residues. Germline loops: CDR1 SGHTA, CDR2 FQGNSA. V gave up 5 bases and J gave up 4 bases; unmatched junction bases: 5. The CDR3 loop reads CASSPGTSGADTQYF. The CDR3 DNA is TGTGCCAGCAGCCCGGGGACTAGCGGTGCAGATACGCAGTATTTT.

The chain is built from TRBV27 and TRBJ2-7; tentative D call: TRBD1 (6 bases). The CDR3 length is 16 residues. Germline values: CDR1 MNHEY, CDR2 SMNVEV (reference sequence). Trimming took 0 bases from V and 4 from J, leaving 16 bases between them. CDR3 DNA: TGTGCCAGCAGTTTATCGAAAGGGACAATGTATTACGAGCAGTACTTC. Its translation is CASSLSKGTMYYEQYF.

The chain links TRBV12-3 or TRBV12-4 to TRBJ1-1; D is perhaps TRBD1 (5 bases). Trimming took off 2 bases at V and 11 bases at J, with 15 bases between the two ends. The CDR3 runs 13 residues. In DNA, the CDR3 is TGTGCCAGCAGTTTATCTAGGTCAGGGTGGGCTTTCTTT. Translation gives CASSLSRSGWAFF.

The chain recombines TRBV10-3 with TRBJ2-1; D gene ambiguous. The CDR3 is 11 residues long. Germline loops: CDR1 ENHRY, CDR2 SYGVKD. V lost 8 bases to trimming and J lost 4 bases, with 6 bases between them. This chain's CDR3 is CAISSYNEQFF. CDR3 sequence (DNA): TGTGCCATCTCCTCATACAATGAGCAGTTCTTC.

This chain links TRBV28 with TRBJ2-4; 7 bases map to TRBD2. The CDR3 spans 15 residues. CDR1 is MDHEN and CDR2 is SYDVKM in the germline V gene. The trim removed 6 bases at V and 9 bases at J, leaving 14 bases unmatched. CDR3 coding DNA: TGTGCCAGCAGAGAGGGTGCGGGAGTGAGCCGCATTCAGTACTTC. Translation gives CASREGAGVSRIQYF.

The V call is TRBV6-5, the J call TRBJ1-4; a weak D match, TRBD1 (5 bases). Trimming took 7 bases from V and 7 from J, leaving 13 bases between them. Per germline, CDR1 MNHEY and CDR2 SVGAGI. This CDR3 comprises 13 residues. Written as DNA, the CDR3 is TGTGCCAGCACCCCGGCAGGGACTGAAAAACTGTTTTTT. This sequence encodes CASTPAGTEKLFF.

The J gene is TRBJ2-1, the V gene TRBV29-1, with D perhaps TRBD1 (5 bases). Trimming took 2 bases from V and 9 from J, leaving 14 bases between them. CDR3 size: 13 residues. Germline lookup yields CDR1 SQVTM and CDR2 ANQGSEA. For the CDR3, the DNA is TGCAGCGTTGAAAGGTCAGGGTGGGGTGAGCAGTTCTTC. Its translation: CSVERSGWGEQFF.

The J gene is TRBJ2-7, the V gene TRBV5-4; 7 nucleotides line up with TRBD2. Germline loops: CDR1 SGHNT, CDR2 YYREEE (reference sequence). The CDR3 has 14 amino acids. With V trimmed by 4 bases and J by 4 bases, 8 bases remained unmatched. The CDR3 region is CASSPEAGVYEQYF. CDR3 DNA sequence: TGTGCCAGCAGCCCGGAGGCGGGAGTGTACGAGCAGTACTTC.

V and J are TRBV5-1 and TRBJ1-2; D remains ambiguous. Germline lookup yields CDR1 SGHRS and CDR2 YFSETQ. The CDR3 loop spans 14 amino acids. V was shortened by 0 bases and J by 0 bases, with 6 bases between the two germline ends. The CDR3 sequence is CASSLAGTNYGYTF. DNA for the CDR3: TGCGCCAGCAGCTTGGCGGGGACTAACTATGGCTACACCTTC.

The chain combines TRBV28 with TRBJ2-7, with 8 bases lining up with TRBD2. This CDR3 spans 18 amino acids. V was clipped by 4 bases and J by 2 bases; unmatched bases: 16. Germline assignment: CDR1 MDHEN and CDR2 SYDVKM. CDR3 bases: TGTGCCAGCAGTTCCTCACCGGGACTAGGGAGTACTACCTACGAGCAGTACTTC. Amino acid sequence: CASSSSPGLGSTTYEQYF.

This rearrangement joins TRBV7-8 to TRBJ2-6, with D possibly TRBD1 on 5 matching bases. This CDR3 region has 15 residues. Germline V gene data show CDR1 as SGHVS and CDR2 as FQNEAQ. Trimming removed 5 bases from V and 0 bases from J, with 8 bases in between. The DNA for the CDR3 is TGTGCCAGCAGCCGACAGCTCTCTGGGGCCAACGTCCTGACTTTC. Encoded protein: CASSRQLSGANVLTF.

This chain joins TRBV6-6 and TRBJ2-7; 10 positions match TRBD2. In germline, CDR1 is MNHNY, CDR2 SVGAGI (reference sequence). V lost 6 bases, J lost 4 bases, and 9 bases stayed unmatched. The CDR3 totals 15 residues. CDR3 residues: CASRHGAGGSYEQYF. The DNA of the CDR3 is TGTGCCAGCAGACACGGAGCGGGAGGGTCGTACGAGCAGTACTTC.

The DNA of the CDR3 is TGTGCCAGCAGTTCGGGGGACAGGGTTCGTAATGGCTACACCTTC. It encodes CASSSGDRVRNGYTF. The chain links TRBV27 to TRBJ1-2; 9 bases line up with TRBD1. The CDR3 extends over 15 amino acids. V shed 4 bases and J 6 bases; nucleotides not matched to a gene: 9. CDR1 and CDR2 from the germline V gene are MNHEY and SMNVEV (reference sequence).

This clone was recorded once. V is TRBV2 and J is TRBJ1-2, with 9 bases lining up with TRBD1. With V trimmed by 4 bases and J by 6 bases, 6 bases remained unmatched. The CDR3 consists of 14 residues. Germline CDR1 SNHLY, CDR2 FYNNEI. The CDR3 spells CASSGTGGADGYTF. In nucleotides, the CDR3 is TGTGCCAGCAGTGGCACAGGGGGCGCGGATGGCTACACCTTC.

The chain links TRBV5-5 to TRBJ2-1; 11 bases line up with TRBD2. Unmatched junction bases numbered 10, after V lost 4 bases and J lost 4 bases. The CDR3 spans 17 residues. Germline CDR1 and CDR2: SGHKS and YYEKEE (reference sequence). CDR3 sequence reads: CASSKTLAGGTYNEQFF. CDR3 DNA sequence: TGTGCCAGCAGCAAGACGTTAGCGGGAGGGACTTACAATGAGCAGTTCTTC.

The V and J genes are TRBV5-6 and TRBJ1-3; no firm D call. Germline V CDR1 and CDR2: SGHDT, YYEEEE. The CDR3 runs to 17 residues. The V and J ends lost 6 bases and 2 bases respectively, with 21 bases between them. The CDR3 spells CASKAWLVSNTGNTIYF. The CDR3 nucleotides read TGTGCCAGCAAAGCTTGGCTTGTGAGCAATACTGGAAACACCATATATTTT.

The rearrangement joins TRBV6-5 to TRBJ2-5; possible D gene TRBD2, 6 bases. V gave up 8 bases and J gave up 6 bases, with 13 bases separating them. Germline V gene sequence: CDR1 MNHEY, CDR2 SVGAGI. This CDR3 has 12 amino acids. DNA for the CDR3: TGTGCCAGCGGAGCGGGCGCGAAGACCCAGTACTTC. Amino acids: CASGAGAKTQYF.